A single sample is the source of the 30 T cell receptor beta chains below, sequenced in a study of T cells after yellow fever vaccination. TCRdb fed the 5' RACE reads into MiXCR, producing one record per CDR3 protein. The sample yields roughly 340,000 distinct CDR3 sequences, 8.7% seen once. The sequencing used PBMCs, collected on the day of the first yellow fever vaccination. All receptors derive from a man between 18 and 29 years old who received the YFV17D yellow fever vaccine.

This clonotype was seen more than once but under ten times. CDR3 sequence (DNA): TGCAGTGCTTCCCGAGGGAGGGGCGTCACTGAAGCTTTCTTT. Protein: CSASRGRGVTEAFF. V and J are TRBV20-1 and TRBJ1-1; possible D gene TRBD1, 5 bases. Germline values: CDR1 DFQATT, CDR2 SNEGSKA (reference sequence). V lost 5 bases, J lost 4 bases, and 17 bases lay in between. The CDR3 totals 14 residues.

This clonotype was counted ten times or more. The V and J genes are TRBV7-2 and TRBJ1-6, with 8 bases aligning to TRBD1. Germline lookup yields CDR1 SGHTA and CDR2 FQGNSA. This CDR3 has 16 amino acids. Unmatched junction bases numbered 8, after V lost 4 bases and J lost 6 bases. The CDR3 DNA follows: TGTGCCAGCAGCTCCGCCGGGACAGGATCTAATTCACCCCTCCACTTT. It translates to CASSSAGTGSNSPLHF.

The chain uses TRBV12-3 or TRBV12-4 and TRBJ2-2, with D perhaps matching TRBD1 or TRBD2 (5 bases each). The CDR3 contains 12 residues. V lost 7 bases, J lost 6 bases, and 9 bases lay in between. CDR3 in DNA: TGTGCCAGCATTGAGGGGTCCGGGGAGCTGTTTTTT. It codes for CASIEGSGELFF.

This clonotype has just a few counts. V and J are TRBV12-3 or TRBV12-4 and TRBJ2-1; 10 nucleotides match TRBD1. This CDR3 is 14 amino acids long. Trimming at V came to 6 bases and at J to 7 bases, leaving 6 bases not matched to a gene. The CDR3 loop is CASRTRDRGNEQFF. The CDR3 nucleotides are TGTGCCAGCAGGACCCGGGACAGGGGAAATGAGCAGTTCTTC.

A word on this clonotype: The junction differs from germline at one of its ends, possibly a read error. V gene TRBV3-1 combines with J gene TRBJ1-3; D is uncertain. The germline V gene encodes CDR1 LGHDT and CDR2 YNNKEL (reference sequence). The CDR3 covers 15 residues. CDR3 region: CASSPQVDPGNTTYF. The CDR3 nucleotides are TGTGCCAGCAGCCCGCAGGTCGATCCCGGAAACACCACATATTTT.

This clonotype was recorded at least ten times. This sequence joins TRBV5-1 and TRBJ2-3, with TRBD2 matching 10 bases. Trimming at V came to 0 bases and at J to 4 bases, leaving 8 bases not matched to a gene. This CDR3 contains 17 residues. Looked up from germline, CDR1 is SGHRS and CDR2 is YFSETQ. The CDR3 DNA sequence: TGCGCCAGCAGCTTGGGCGTAGCGGGGGGCAGGGCAGATACGCAGTATTTT. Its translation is CASSLGVAGGRADTQYF.

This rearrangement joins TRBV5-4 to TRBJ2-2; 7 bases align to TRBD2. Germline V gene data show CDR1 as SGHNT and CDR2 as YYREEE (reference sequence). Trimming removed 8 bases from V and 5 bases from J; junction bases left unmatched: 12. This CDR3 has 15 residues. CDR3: CASTRGTGETGELFF. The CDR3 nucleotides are TGTGCCAGTACGCGGGGGACGGGGGAAACCGGGGAGCTGTTTTTT.

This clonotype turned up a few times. The CDR3 region is CASSYGQRGETQYF. In DNA form, the CDR3 reads TGTGCCAGCAGTTATGGCCAGAGGGGAGAGACCCAGTACTTC. V gene TRBV12-3 or TRBV12-4 combines with J gene TRBJ2-5; possibly TRBD1 or TRBD2 for D (5 bases each). Trimming took off 4 bases at V and 4 bases at J, with 13 bases between the two ends. The CDR3 length is 14 residues.

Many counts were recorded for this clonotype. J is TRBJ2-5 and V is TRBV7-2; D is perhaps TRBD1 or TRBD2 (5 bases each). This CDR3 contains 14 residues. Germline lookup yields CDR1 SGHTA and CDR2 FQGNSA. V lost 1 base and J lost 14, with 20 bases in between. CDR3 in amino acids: CASSLVATRDPPYF. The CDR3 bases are TGTGCCAGCAGCTTAGTAGCGACCCGGGACCCCCCTTACTTC.

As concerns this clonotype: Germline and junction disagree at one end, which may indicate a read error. The CDR3 coding sequence is TGCAGTGCTAGAGAGGGAAGACAGGGTAACTTT. Residues: CSAREGRQGNF. The chain carries TRBV20-1 and TRBJ1-6; 7 nucleotides align to TRBD1. The CDR3 is made up of 11 amino acids. CDR1 and CDR2 from the germline V gene are DFQATT and SNEGSKA (reference sequence).

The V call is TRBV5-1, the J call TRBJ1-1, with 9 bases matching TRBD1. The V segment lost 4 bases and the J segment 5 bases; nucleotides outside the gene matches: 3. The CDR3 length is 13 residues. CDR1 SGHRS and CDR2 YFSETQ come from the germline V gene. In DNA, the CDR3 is TGCGCCAGCAGCGCCGACAGGGGGACTGAAGCTTTCTTT. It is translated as CASSADRGTEAFF.

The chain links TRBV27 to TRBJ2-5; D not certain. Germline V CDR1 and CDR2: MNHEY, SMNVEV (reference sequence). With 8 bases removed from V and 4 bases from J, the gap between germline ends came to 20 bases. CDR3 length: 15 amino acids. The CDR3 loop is CASSQASVTRETQYF. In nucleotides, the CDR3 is TGTGCCAGCTCCCAGGCCTCCGTGACCCGAGAGACCCAGTACTTC.

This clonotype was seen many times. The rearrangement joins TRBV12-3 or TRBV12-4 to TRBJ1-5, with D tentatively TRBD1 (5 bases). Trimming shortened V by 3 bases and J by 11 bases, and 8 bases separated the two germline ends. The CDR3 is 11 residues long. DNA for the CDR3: TGTGCCAGCAGTTTTTGGGGGGCCCAGCATTTT. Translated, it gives CASSFWGAQHF.

DNA of the CDR3: TGTGCCATCAGTGATTCAGTAGCGGGGGGGCCGGATACGCAGTATTTT. Translated, it gives CAISDSVAGGPDTQYF. This rearrangement joins TRBV10-3 to TRBJ2-3; 11 nucleotides line up with TRBD2. The length of the CDR3 is 16 residues. V shed 3 bases and J 6 bases; nucleotides not matched to a gene: 8. Germline-derived CDR1 and CDR2 are ENHRY and SYGVKD.

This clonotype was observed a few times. The CDR3 DNA reads as TGTGCCAGCACCGACGGACTAGCGGGGGGCACAGATACGCAGTATTTT. Encoded protein: CASTDGLAGGTDTQYF. The genes are TRBV7-2 and TRBJ2-3; 13 bases are a match to TRBD2. J was trimmed by 1 base and V by 7 bases; bases with no gene match: 5. CDR3 size: 16 residues. Looked up from germline, CDR1 is SGHTA and CDR2 is FQGNSA.

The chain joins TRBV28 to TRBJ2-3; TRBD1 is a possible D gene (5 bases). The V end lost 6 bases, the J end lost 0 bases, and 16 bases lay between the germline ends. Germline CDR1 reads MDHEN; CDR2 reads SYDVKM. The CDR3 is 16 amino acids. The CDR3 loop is CASRRQLFTSTDTQYF. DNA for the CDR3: TGTGCCAGCAGACGACAGCTTTTTACTAGCACAGATACGCAGTATTTT.

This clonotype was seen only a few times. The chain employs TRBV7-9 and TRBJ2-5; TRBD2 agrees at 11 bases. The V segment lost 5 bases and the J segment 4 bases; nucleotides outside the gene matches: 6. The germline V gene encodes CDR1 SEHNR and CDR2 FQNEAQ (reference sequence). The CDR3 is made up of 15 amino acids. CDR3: CASSQLAGERETQYF. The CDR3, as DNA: TGTGCCAGCAGCCAACTAGCGGGGGAGAGAGAGACCCAGTACTTC.

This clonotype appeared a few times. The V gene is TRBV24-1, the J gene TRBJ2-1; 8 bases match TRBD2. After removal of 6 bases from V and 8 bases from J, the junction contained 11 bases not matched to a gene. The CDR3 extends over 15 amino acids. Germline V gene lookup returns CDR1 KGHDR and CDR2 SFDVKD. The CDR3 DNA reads TGTGCCACCAGTTTTCCCGGGACTAGTATGGATGAGCAGTTCTTC. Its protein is CATSFPGTSMDEQFF.

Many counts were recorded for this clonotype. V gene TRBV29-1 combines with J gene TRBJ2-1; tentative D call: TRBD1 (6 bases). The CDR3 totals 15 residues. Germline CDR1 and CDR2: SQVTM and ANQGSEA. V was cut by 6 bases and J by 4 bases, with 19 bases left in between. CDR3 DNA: TGCAGCGTGCCGGCAACAGGGTTGTCTTACAATGAGCAGTTCTTC. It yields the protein CSVPATGLSYNEQFF.

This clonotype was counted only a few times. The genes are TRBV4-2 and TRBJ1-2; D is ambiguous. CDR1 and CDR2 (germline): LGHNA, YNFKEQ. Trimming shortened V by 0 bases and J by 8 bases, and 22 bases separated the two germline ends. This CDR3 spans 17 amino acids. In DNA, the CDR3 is TGTGCCAGCAGCCAAGATTTCGCGCTGCCGCAGGAAAGCGGCTACACCTTC. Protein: CASSQDFALPQESGYTF.

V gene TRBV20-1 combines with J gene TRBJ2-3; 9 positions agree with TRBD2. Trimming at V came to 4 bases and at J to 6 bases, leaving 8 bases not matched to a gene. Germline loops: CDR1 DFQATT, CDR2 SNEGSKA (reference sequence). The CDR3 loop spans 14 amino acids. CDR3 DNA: TGCAGTGCTATGGGCGGGGGGGTTTACGATACGCAGTATTTT. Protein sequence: CSAMGGGVYDTQYF.

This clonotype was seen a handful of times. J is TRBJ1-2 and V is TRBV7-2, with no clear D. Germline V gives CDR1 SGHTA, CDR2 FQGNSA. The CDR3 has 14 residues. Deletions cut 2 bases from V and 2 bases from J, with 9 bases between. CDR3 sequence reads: CASSLLSINYGYTF. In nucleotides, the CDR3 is TGTGCCAGCAGCTTATTGAGTATCAACTATGGCTACACCTTC.

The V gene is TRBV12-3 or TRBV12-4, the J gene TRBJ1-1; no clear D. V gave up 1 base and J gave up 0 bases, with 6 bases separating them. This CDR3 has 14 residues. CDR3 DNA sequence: TGTGCCAGCAGTTTAGTCGATATGAACACTGAAGCTTTCTTT. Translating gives CASSLVDMNTEAFF.

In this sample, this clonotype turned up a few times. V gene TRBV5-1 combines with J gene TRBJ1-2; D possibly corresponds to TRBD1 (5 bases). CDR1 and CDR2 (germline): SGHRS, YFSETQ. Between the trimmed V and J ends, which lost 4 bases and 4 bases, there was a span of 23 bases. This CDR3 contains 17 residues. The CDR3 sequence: CASSPEGTLGLSYGYTF. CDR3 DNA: TGCGCCAGCAGCCCCGAAGGGACCCTGGGTCTGAGCTATGGCTACACCTTC.

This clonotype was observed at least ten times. CDR3 amino acids: CASSLALAGGQETQYF. The CDR3, as DNA: TGCGCCAGCAGCTTGGCCCTAGCGGGGGGTCAAGAGACCCAGTACTTC. This sequence joins TRBV5-1 and TRBJ2-5; 11 bases are shared with TRBD2. The ends lost 0 bases at V and 2 bases at J; junction bases unmatched: 3. The CDR3 sequence is 16 residues long. Germline V gene sequence: CDR1 SGHRS, CDR2 YFSETQ.

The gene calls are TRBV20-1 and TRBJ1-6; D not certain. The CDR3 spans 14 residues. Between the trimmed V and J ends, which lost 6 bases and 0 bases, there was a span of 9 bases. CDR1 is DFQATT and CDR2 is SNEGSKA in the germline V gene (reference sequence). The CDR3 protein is CSAPAGSYNSPLHF. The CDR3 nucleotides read TGCAGTGCCCCGGCTGGCTCCTATAATTCACCCCTCCACTTT.

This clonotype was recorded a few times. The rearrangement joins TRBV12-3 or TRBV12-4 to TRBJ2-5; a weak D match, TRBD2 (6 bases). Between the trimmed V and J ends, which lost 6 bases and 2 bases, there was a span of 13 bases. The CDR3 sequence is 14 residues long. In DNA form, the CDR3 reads TGTGCCAGCAGCCGAGACGGGGGTCAAGAGACCCAGTACTTC. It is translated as CASSRDGGQETQYF.

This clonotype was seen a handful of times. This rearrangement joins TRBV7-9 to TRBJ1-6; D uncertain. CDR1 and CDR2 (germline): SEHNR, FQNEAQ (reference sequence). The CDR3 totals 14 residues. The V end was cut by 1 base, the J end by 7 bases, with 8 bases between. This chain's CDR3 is CASSLEGSNSPLHF. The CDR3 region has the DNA TGTGCCAGCAGCTTAGAAGGGTCGAATTCACCCCTCCACTTT.

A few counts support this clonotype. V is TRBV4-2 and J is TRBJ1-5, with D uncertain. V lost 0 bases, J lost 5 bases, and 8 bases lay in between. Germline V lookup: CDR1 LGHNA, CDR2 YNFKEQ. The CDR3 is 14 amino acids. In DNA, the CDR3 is TGTGCCAGCAGCCAAGATAACCGGGATCAGCCCCAGCATTTT. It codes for CASSQDNRDQPQHF.

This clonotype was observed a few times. This chain's CDR3 is CASTQKSRLANYGYTF. In DNA form, the CDR3 reads TGTGCCAGCACCCAGAAGTCAAGGTTAGCTAACTATGGCTACACCTTC. The V and J genes are TRBV6-1 and TRBJ1-2, with D hard to call. V shed 7 bases and J shed 0 bases, with 18 bases lying between them. This CDR3 is built from 16 residues. The V gene's germline CDR1 is MNHNS and CDR2 SASEGT.